The rows below give T cell receptor beta chains drawn from one sample of a study of blood T cell repertoires in COVID-19. TCRdb's table, derived via immunoSEQ multiplex PCR, lists solely in-frame clones and lacks some. The sample includes more than 150,000 clones, around four fifths of them seen just once. Sequencing was performed on peripheral blood. These receptors came from a woman of 80 years or more with active or convalescent COVID-19. Each CDR3 is given with its conserved first and last residue. Each record gives: D gene, V gene, clone size, J gene, CDR3 DNA, CDR3 protein. A D gene is named only where the DNA matches it firmly. The listing skips clone size in some rows; elsewhere it reads once, few, many or a size class.

>.|TRBV5-6|.|TRBJ1-1
TGTGCCAGCAGCTTGCTACGTGAGGGCTCGATGAACACTGAAGCTTTCTTT
CASSLLREGSMNTEAFF
>TRBD1|TRBV6-6|.|TRBJ1-2
TGTGCCAGCAGTTACGCTCGGGACAGGGGGTTCTATGGCTACACCTTC
CASSYARDRGFYGYTF
>.|TRBV4-3|once|TRBJ2-2
TGCGCCAGCAGCCAAGACTCGCGTCCAGGGTACACCGGGGAGCTGTTTTTT
CASSQDSRPGYTGELFF
>TRBD2|TRBV7-3|.|TRBJ2-1
TGTGCCAGCAGCTCCACTAGCGGGGGGGTTGGATTCTACAATGAGCAGTTCTTC
CASSSTSGGVGFYNEQFF
>.|TRBV2|many|TRBJ1-5
TGTGCCAGCAGTGAAGTTTGGTCGGCCGGGGGACAGCCCCAGCATTTT
CASSEVWSAGGQPQHF
>.|TRBV5-4|.|TRBJ2-1
TGTGCCAGCAGCTTGGCCGTCGGGGTGAATGAGCAGTTCTTC
CASSLAVGVNEQFF
>.|TRBV11-3|.|TRBJ2-2
TGTGCCAGCGGTGACAGTCAACGTGACGGGGAGCTGTTTTTT
CASGDSQRDGELFF
>.|TRBV6-5|.|TRBJ1-5
TGTGCCAGCAGCCTACGGACAGAAGGGCATCAGCCCCAGCATTTT
CASSLRTEGHQPQHF
>.|TRBV19|.|TRBJ1-1
TGTGCCAGTAGTACGCAGTTGAACACTGAAGCTTTCTTT
CASSTQLNTEAFF
>TRBD2|TRBV2|.|TRBJ2-5
TGTGCCAGCAGTAAATGGACCTCGGGGGGTCTTGAAGAGACCCAGTACTTC
CASSKWTSGGLEETQYF
>TRBD1|TRBV7-3|many|TRBJ2-2
TGTGCCAGCAGCCCGGACAGGGATGGAACCGGGGAGCTGTTTTTT
CASSPDRDGTGELFF
>.|TRBV6-2/TRBV6-3|once|TRBJ1-6
TGTGCCAGCAGCCTTGACAGGATTAATTCACCCCTCCACTTT
CASSLDRINSPLHF
>.|TRBV18|few|TRBJ1-2
TGTGCCAGCTCCCAAAGGGAGGGCGGCTACACCTTC
CASSQREGGYTF
>TRBD1|TRBV4-1|once|TRBJ1-2
TGCGCCAGCAGCCAACACCGGGACAGGGTCGTACGCTACACCTTC
CASSQHRDRVVRYTF
>.|TRBV6-2/TRBV6-3|.|TRBJ2-3
TGTGCCAGCAGACCTACAGGGACAGATACGCAGTATTTT
CASRPTGTDTQYF
>.|TRBV21-1|.|TRBJ1-1
TGTGCCAGCAGCCCCCGACAGGAGGAGAACACTGAAGCTTTCTTT
CASSPRQEENTEAFF
>.|TRBV5-4|.|TRBJ1-4
TGTGCCAGCAGCTTCAAAAGGGGGAAGGGGGATGAAAAACTGTTTTTT
CASSFKRGKGDEKLFF
>TRBD2|TRBV6-2/TRBV6-3|.|TRBJ2-2
TGTGCCAGCAGTTTTCAATCGACTAGCGGGGCGATCCTAACCGGGGAGCTGTTTTTT
CASSFQSTSGAILTGELFF
>.|TRBV4-1|.|TRBJ2-2
TGCGCCAGCAGCCAAGATTACGGGCGGGGCACCGGGGAGCTGTTTTTT
CASSQDYGRGTGELFF
>.|TRBV29-1|.|TRBJ2-4
TGCAGCGTTGAAGTTTCCATCCAGAAGCGCAAAAACATTCAGTACTTC
CSVEVSIQKRKNIQYF
>.|TRBV20-1|.|TRBJ1-5
TGCAGCCCCAGTAGCAATCAGCCCCAGCATTTT
CSPSSNQPQHF
>.|TRBV5-1|.|TRBJ2-3
TGCGCCAGCAGCCTCACAGGGTTAGGCGGAGATACGCAGTATTTT
CASSLTGLGGDTQYF
>.|TRBV11-3|.|TRBJ1-1
TGTGCCAGCACCGTGGGGAGGGGGAACACTGAAGCTTTCTTT
CASTVGRGNTEAFF
>TRBD1|TRBV7-2|few|TRBJ1-4
TGTGCCAGCAGCCAGGGACAGGGAGGTGGAGAAAAACTGTTTTTT
CASSQGQGGGEKLFF
>.|TRBV6-4|.|TRBJ1-2
TGTGCCAGCAGTGACGGCAACTATGGCTACACCTTC
CASSDGNYGYTF
>.|TRBV9|.|TRBJ2-2
TGTGCCAGCAGCGTACGGCCGGGTGACACCGGGGAGCTGTTTTTT
CASSVRPGDTGELFF
>TRBD1|TRBV13|.|TRBJ1-4
TGTGCCAGCAGCATGCCTGGGACAGGGAATGAAAAACTGTTTTTT
CASSMPGTGNEKLFF
>TRBD1|TRBV2|.|TRBJ1-5
TGTGCCAGCAGTGAAGATCGGACAGGGATTACAAGGGTTGGTCAGCCCCAGCATTTT
CASSEDRTGITRVGQPQHF
>.|TRBV18|.|TRBJ1-4
TGTGCCAGCTCACCAAGGAGCGAGGAAAAACTGTTTTTT
CASSPRSEEKLFF
>.|TRBV6-5|.|TRBJ1-2
TGTGCCAGCAGTTACTCTAGGCAGGGAGGGGCTGGCTACACCTTC
CASSYSRQGGAGYTF
>.|TRBV10-1|.|TRBJ2-1
TGCGCCAGCAGTCTAAATAGGGGTGCGTACAATGAGCAGTTCTTC
CASSLNRGAYNEQFF
>TRBD1|TRBV19|.|TRBJ2-1
TGTGCCAGTAGTATTGGGACAGGGGGGAGGAATGAGCAGTTCTTC
CASSIGTGGRNEQFF
>.|TRBV4-2|.|TRBJ2-7
TGTGCCAGCAGCCAAGACTATACCAGGGGTTACTACGAGCAGTACTTC
CASSQDYTRGYYEQYF
>.|TRBV11-2|.|TRBJ2-3
TGTGCCAGCAGCTACCGGACAGTTTCGTTGGGCACAGATACGCAGTATTTT
CASSYRTVSLGTDTQYF
>TRBD1|TRBV5-5|.|TRBJ1-2
TGTGCCAGCAGCTTGTACAGGGGGACCTATGGCTACACCTTC
CASSLYRGTYGYTF
>TRBD2|TRBV5-1|.|TRBJ2-7
TGCGCCAGCAGCTTGGGTAGCGGGGGGGCCTACGAGCAGTACTTC
CASSLGSGGAYEQYF
>.|TRBV12-3/TRBV12-4|few|TRBJ2-6
TGTGCCAGCATTATTTCTGGGGCCAACGTCCTGACTTTC
CASIISGANVLTF
>TRBD2|TRBV2|.|TRBJ2-5
TGTGCCAGCAGTGACGGGCGGGGGAAGGAGACCCAGTACTTC
CASSDGRGKETQYF
>.|TRBV27|.|TRBJ2-1
TGTGCCAGCAGTTTCGGCCTCGGGAAGCAGTTCTTC
CASSFGLGKQFF
>.|TRBV10-3|.|TRBJ2-1
TGTGCCATCAAGGCTAGTCCCTACAATGAGCAGTTCTTC
CAIKASPYNEQFF